This entry lists 15 T cell receptor beta chains sequenced from one sample in a study of spatial heterogeneity in lung cancer. This sample's time point: blood at routine non-recurrence follow-up after resection. Without sorting, whole RNA was sequenced from tumor, nontumor lung or frozen PBMC. TCRdb ran MiXCR on the 5' RACE reads and lists one entry per CDR3 protein. This sample carries some 110,000 distinct CDR3 sequences, about 12% of them seen once, and the ten largest clones take roughly 17%. The sequences come from PBMCs, collected at follow-up. The receptors were gathered from a male donor with early-stage non-small cell lung cancer.

This clonotype came up many times. The chain links TRBV5-1 to TRBJ2-5, with no clear D. The CDR3 loop spans 14 amino acids. Germline V gene sequence: CDR1 SGHRS, CDR2 YFSETQ. The V and J ends lost 0 bases and 0 bases respectively, with 6 bases between them. The CDR3 sequence is CASSLGSYQETQYF. In DNA, the CDR3 is TGCGCCAGCAGCTTGGGCAGCTACCAAGAGACCCAGTACTTC.

In its sample, this clonotype was seen many times. The chain combines TRBV29-1 with TRBJ2-3; 10 bases match TRBD2. The V gene end was trimmed by 5 bases and the J gene end by 8 bases; junction bases not matched to a gene: 13. The CDR3 spans 15 residues. CDR1 is SQVTM and CDR2 is ANQGSEA in the germline V gene. This CDR3 is CSVSSGGAWQGTQYF. The CDR3 DNA reads as TGCAGCGTTTCTAGCGGGGGAGCCTGGCAGGGTACGCAGTATTTT.

The chain combines TRBV7-9 with TRBJ1-1, with unresolved D. Germline-derived CDR1 and CDR2 are SEHNR and FQNEAQ (reference sequence). The CDR3 is made up of 12 amino acids. V lost 6 bases, J lost 4 bases, and 9 bases lay in between. The CDR3 loop reads CASRSGSTEAFF. In DNA form, the CDR3 reads TGTGCCAGCAGATCTGGGTCCACTGAAGCTTTCTTT. Full variable domain (rest looked up from reference TRBV7-9 and TRBJ1-1): DTGVSQNPRHKITKRGQNVTFRCDPISEHNRLYWYRQTLGQGPEFLTYFQNEAQLEKSRLLSDRFSAERPKGSFSTLEIQRTEQGDSAMYLCASRSGSTEAFFGQGTRLTVV.

Many counts were recorded for this clonotype. V and J are TRBV7-2 and TRBJ2-1; possible D gene TRBD2, 6 bases. Trimming left V 3 bases short and J 9 bases short, with 9 bases between. The germline V gene encodes CDR1 SGHTA and CDR2 FQGNSA. The CDR3 runs to 12 residues. CDR3 sequence: CASSFAGSEQFF. DNA of the CDR3: TGTGCCAGCAGCTTCGCCGGGAGTGAGCAGTTCTTC.

In its sample, this clonotype was seen a few times. The chain carries TRBV18 and TRBJ2-5, with 7 bases matching TRBD1. The CDR3 is made up of 13 amino acids. The trim removed 5 bases at V and 2 bases at J, leaving 2 bases unmatched. The germline V gene has CDR1 KGHSH and CDR2 LQKENI. In DNA form, the CDR3 reads TGTGCCAGCTCAGACAGGGATCAAGAGACCCAGTACTTC. Protein: CASSDRDQETQYF.

This clonotype was recorded at least ten times. The chain carries TRBV20-1 and TRBJ1-2, with D possibly TRBD1 on 5 matching bases. The CDR3 spans 13 residues. Germline V lookup: CDR1 DFQATT, CDR2 SNEGSKA (reference sequence). The germline V and J ends were trimmed by 5 bases and 3 bases, with 13 bases remaining between them. The CDR3 region has the DNA TGCAGTGCTTCTGCCACAGGTCACTATGGCTACACCTTC. Protein: CSASATGHYGYTF.

This clonotype was picked up many times. V is TRBV28 and J is TRBJ1-1; no reliable D call. V was shortened by 2 bases and J by 1 base, with 5 bases between the two germline ends. CDR1 is MDHEN and CDR2 is SYDVKM in the germline V gene. This CDR3 contains 13 residues. CDR3 in DNA: TGTGCCAGCAGTTTAGTCCAGAACACTGAAGCTTTCTTT. Translated, it gives CASSLVQNTEAFF.

This clonotype was detected ten times or more. This rearrangement joins TRBV6-2 or TRBV6-3 to TRBJ2-3; D not certain. The CDR3 spans 12 residues. V dropped 6 bases and J dropped 6 bases, with 10 bases sitting between them. Germline CDR1 is MNHEY and CDR2 is SVGEGT. The CDR3, as DNA: TGTGCCAGCAGCCCCACTGAGGATACGCAGTATTTT. Translation: CASSPTEDTQYF.

This clonotype turned up a few times. The chain recombines TRBV27 with TRBJ1-2, with D possibly being TRBD1 (5 bases). Germline V CDR1 and CDR2: MNHEY, SMNVEV (reference sequence). There are 15 residues in the CDR3. Deletions cut 3 bases from V and 5 bases from J, with 16 bases between. CDR3 coding DNA: TGTGCCAGCAGTTTCGGGACCGATCTCGGGTATGGCTACACCTTC. This encodes CASSFGTDLGYGYTF.

The CDR3 reads CASSEGVGRTEAFF. CDR3 DNA: TGCGCCAGCAGCGAAGGGGTTGGGCGTACTGAAGCTTTCTTT. The J gene is TRBJ1-1, the V gene TRBV5-1, with D possibly TRBD1 on 5 matching bases. V lost 4 bases and J lost 5, with 15 bases in between. CDR1 and CDR2 from the germline V gene are SGHRS and YFSETQ. The CDR3 has 14 residues.

This sequence joins TRBV28 and TRBJ1-5, with a tentative D call TRBD1 (5 bases). The germline V gene has CDR1 MDHEN and CDR2 SYDVKM. The CDR3 totals 15 residues. V lost 2 bases and J 0 bases, leaving 8 bases between the germline ends. CDR3 nucleotides: TGTGCCAGCAGTTTAACAGGTTATAGCAATCAGCCCCAGCATTTT. It translates to CASSLTGYSNQPQHF. The full variable domain, completed using reference TRBV28 and TRBJ1-5, is DVKVTQSSRYLVKRTGEKVFLECVQDMDHENMFWYRQDPGLGLRLIYFSYDVKMKEKGDIPEGYSVSREKKERFSLILESASTNQTSMYLCASSLTGYSNQPQHFGDGTRLSIL.

This clonotype was counted between two and nine times. This sequence joins TRBV7-8 and TRBJ1-5; no clear D. The V gene lost 1 base and the J gene lost 0 bases, with 10 bases spanning the gap. CDR3 length: 16 residues. Germline V CDR1 and CDR2: SGHVS, FQNEAQ. CDR3 DNA: TGTGCCAGCAGCTTAGACGGAACTTATAGCAATCAGCCCCAGCATTTT. It translates to CASSLDGTYSNQPQHF.

This chain joins TRBV10-1 and TRBJ2-2, with D unclear. The CDR3 is made up of 14 amino acids. The V end was cut by 3 bases, the J end by 2 bases, with 7 bases between. Germline CDR1 WNHNN, CDR2 SYGVQD (reference sequence). CDR3 in DNA: TGCGCCAGCAGTGAAGGCGTAAACACCGGGGAGCTGTTTTTT. Its protein product is CASSEGVNTGELFF.

This clonotype was counted ten times or more. The genes are TRBV29-1 and TRBJ2-3, with a tentative D call TRBD2 (6 bases). The CDR3 covers 13 residues. V was clipped by 2 bases and J by 2 bases, with 8 bases between them. CDR1 is SQVTM and CDR2 is ANQGSEA in the germline V gene. The CDR3 region has the DNA TGCAGCGTTGAACGGGACTCCACAGATACGCAGTATTTT. Protein: CSVERDSTDTQYF.

Only a few counts were recorded for this clonotype. A much larger clone sits a single nucleotide away, making a read error possible. The chain recombines TRBV4-2 with TRBJ2-3; 11 bases match TRBD2. V trimming: 4 bases; J trimming: 2 bases; junction bases outside the gene matches: 2. Germline V gene data show CDR1 as LGHNA and CDR2 as YNFKEQ. This CDR3 has 15 residues. The CDR3 loop is CASSLLAGVTDTQYF. The CDR3 coding sequence is TGTGCCAGCAGCCTACTAGCGGGGGTCACAGATACGCAGTATTTT.